The rows below give T cell receptor beta chains drawn from one sample of a study of blood T cells in healthy people across ages. MiXCR was run by TCRdb on the 5' RACE reads, yielding one entry per CDR3 protein. This table holds over 1.5 million distinct CDR3 sequences, roughly 50% found once. The source material was blood. The receptors originated from a woman between 35 and 50 years old in good health. CDR3s include the opening cysteine and the closing phenylalanine or tryptophan. The D gene is left open where the match is weak. Only part of the rows carry a size: once, few, many, or a class if the clone is expanded.

>.|TRBD2|TRBV7-3|TRBJ2-3
TGTGCCAGCAGCTTAAGTAGCGGGGCACCCACAGATACGCAGTATTTT
CASSLSSGAPTDTQYF
>few|TRBD2|TRBV20-1|TRBJ2-1
TGCAGTGCTAGAGACCCAGCGGGGGCTGGGAATGAGCAGTTCTTC
CSARDPAGAGNEQFF
>.|TRBD2|TRBV20-1|TRBJ2-7
TGCAGTGCTCCTCCCGACCTTACTAGCGGGAACTCCTACGAGCAGTACTTC
CSAPPDLTSGNSYEQYF
>.|.|TRBV20-1|TRBJ2-7
TGCAGTGCTTCAGGGGACACCGCCGCCTACGAGCAGTACTTC
CSASGDTAAYEQYF
>.|.|TRBV11-1|TRBJ2-5
TGTGCCAGCAGCTTTGGCCAATTGAGGGAGACCCAGTACTTC
CASSFGQLRETQYF
>.|TRBD1|TRBV3-1|TRBJ2-3
TGTGCCAGCAGCCCTGGGACAGCTGGGACGCAGTATTTT
CASSPGTAGTQYF
>few|.|TRBV20-1|TRBJ2-6
TGCAGTGCCACCGGGACGGAAGACTCTGGGGCCAACGTCCTGACTTTC
CSATGTEDSGANVLTF
>few|TRBD1|TRBV7-2|TRBJ1-5
TGTGCCAGCAGCTTAGAGGGGACAGGGTGGAGCAATCAGCCCCAGCATTTT
CASSLEGTGWSNQPQHF
>.|.|TRBV15|TRBJ2-5
TGTGCCACCAGCCTACTGGGGCGGGGTGAGACCCAGTACTTC
CATSLLGRGETQYF
>.|.|TRBV5-1|TRBJ2-3
TGCGCCAGCAGCCCCCGCGCTCCCACAGATACGCAGTATTTT
CASSPRAPTDTQYF
>.|.|TRBV6-5|TRBJ2-7
TGTGCCAGCAGGTCGGGGGGCTTAGACTCCTACGAGCAGTACTTC
CASRSGGLDSYEQYF
>.|TRBD1|TRBV28|TRBJ2-7
TGTGCCAGCAGTTTGAGGGGGCGAATATACGGGCAGTACTTC
CASSLRGRIYGQYF
>.|.|TRBV23-1|TRBJ2-7
TGCGCCAGCAGTCAATTACAACCCAAGCCCTACGAGCAGTACTTC
CASSQLQPKPYEQYF
>.|TRBD1|TRBV4-1|TRBJ2-7
TGCGCCAGCAGCCAAGATAGAGGACAGGGGGTAACCTACGAGCAGTACTTC
CASSQDRGQGVTYEQYF
>.|.|TRBV7-2|TRBJ2-1
TGTGCCAGCAGCACGCGACTCGGCAATGAGCAGTTCTTC
CASSTRLGNEQFF
>.|.|TRBV5-1|TRBJ2-3
TGTGCCAGCAGCTTCTCTGGCGGGGTCACAGATACGCAGTATTTT
CASSFSGGVTDTQYF
>few|TRBD1|TRBV7-8|TRBJ2-7
TGTGCCAGCAGCTTTAGTCTCCCGACAGGGGTGAGCGAGCAGTACTTC
CASSFSLPTGVSEQYF
>.|TRBD1|TRBV6-5|TRBJ2-1
TGTGCCAGCAGTAACCCCGGCAGGGGGCAAGAGGACTCGCCTTACAATGAGCAGTTCTTC
CASSNPGRGQEDSPYNEQFF
>.|.|TRBV27|TRBJ2-7
TGTGCCAGCAGTCAGACAGGTCTCTGGCAGTACTTC
CASSQTGLWQYF
>.|.|TRBV7-9|TRBJ2-5
TGTGCCAGCAGCAATATGACCCAGTACTTC
CASSNMTQYF
>few|TRBD2|TRBV7-2|TRBJ2-3
TGTGCCAGCAGCTTAGATAGGACTAGCGGGGGAATTAGCACAGATACGCAGTATTTT
CASSLDRTSGGISTDTQYF
>.|TRBD2|TRBV20-1|TRBJ2-3
TGCAGTGCTCCTAGCGGACTCACAGATACGCAGTATTTT
CSAPSGLTDTQYF
>.|.|TRBV10-3|TRBJ1-1
TGTGCCATCAAGGAGCCTAATGGGGCTGAAGCTTTCTTT
CAIKEPNGAEAFF
>.|.|TRBV15|TRBJ1-6
TGTGCCACCAGTGGAGAAAGAGATAATTCACCCCTCCACTTT
CATSGERDNSPLHF
>.|TRBD2|TRBV20-1|TRBJ2-1
TGCAGTGCTATCAGGCGGGGGGGCCTTGGGTGGTCCTACAATGAGCAGTTCTTC
CSAIRRGGLGWSYNEQFF
>.|TRBD1|TRBV7-9|TRBJ2-4
TGTGCCAGCAGTCCGACAGGGGTCGGATCCAAAAACATTCAGTACTTC
CASSPTGVGSKNIQYF
>many|.|TRBV9|TRBJ2-7
TGTGCCAGCAGCGTAGGGTCAGGGAGGACCTACGAGCAGTACTTC
CASSVGSGRTYEQYF